Reported below is one TCR beta chain. Its specificity is unknown. This record belongs to a study of shared clonotypes between healthy human individuals. The donors, healthy adults who were HIV-negative, had experienced no recent acute infections or vaccinations. The V gene's germline CDR1 is MDHEN and CDR2 SYDVKM. The CDR3 loop spans 17 amino acids. With V trimmed by 1 base and J by 7 bases, 5 bases remained unmatched. TCRdb keeps only in-frame clones here, not all; method: immunoSEQ multiplex PCR. This sample has around 690,000 clones, with around 90% found just once. Findings and caveats of the study: There were few donors, and this limited the genetic and exposure-history diversity represented.

The chain has TRBV28 and TRBJ2-1, with 15 bases fitting TRBD2. What was sequenced was memory CD8+ T cells from PBMCs. The subset is: CD45RO+ cells pooled with CCR7-negative TemRA cells. The TCR originated in a man younger than 35 in good health. Some clones in this sample may be carry-over from other donors' samples. CDR3: CASSLSLGTSGGNEQFF. The CDR3 DNA is TGTGCCAGCAGTTTATCGCTCGGGACTAGCGGGGGGAATGAGCAGTTCTTC.